Presented here are 9 T cell receptor beta chains from one specimen sequenced in a study of T cells in Graves' hyperthyroidism and ophthalmopathy. RNA transcripts were the template for amplifying TCR beta CDR3 regions. The primer set for the first-round RT-PCR of the TCR CDR3 was HTBI. TCRdb re-called the multiplex PCR reads with MiXCR, one entry per CDR3 protein. The sample carries around 97,000 distinct CDR3 sequences, approximately 50% recorded once. What was sequenced was blood. Source of these receptors: a man aged 40-49 years with Graves' hyperthyroidism.

This clonotype was seen repeatedly, ten times or more. This rearrangement joins TRBV6-2 or TRBV6-3 to TRBJ2-3; weak D call: TRBD2 (5 bases). The CDR3 has 16 amino acids. V dropped 6 bases and J dropped 3 bases, with 19 bases sitting between them. CDR1 is MNHEY, CDR2 SVGEGT, per germline. CDR3 bases: TGTGCCAGCAGCCGGCGGCGAGAGCGGACGACAGATACGCAGTATTTT. Protein product: CASSRRRERTTDTQYF.

This clonotype showed up many times. This chain links TRBV19 with TRBJ2-3, with 8 bases identical to TRBD2. The V gene's germline CDR1 is LNHDA and CDR2 SQIVND (reference sequence). Trimming at V came to 3 bases and at J to 3 bases, leaving 5 bases not matched to a gene. CDR3 length: 15 residues. The CDR3 loop reads CASSIRSGTTDTQYF. The CDR3 coding sequence is TGTGCCAGTAGTATCCGTAGCGGGACGACAGATACGCAGTATTTT.

The gene calls are TRBV19 and TRBJ1-1, with a tentative D call TRBD1 (5 bases). The V end was cut by 1 base, the J end by 1 base, with 13 bases between. Germline V gene sequence: CDR1 LNHDA, CDR2 SQIVND (reference sequence). This CDR3 region has 16 residues. This CDR3 reads CASSIGEGLRNTEAFF. DNA for the CDR3: TGTGCCAGTAGTATAGGTGAGGGACTGAGGAACACTGAAGCTTTCTTT.

This clonotype was observed at least ten times. J is TRBJ2-5 and V is TRBV7-9; D might be TRBD2 (7 bases). V was shortened by 10 bases and J by 0 bases, with 15 bases between the two germline ends. The length of the CDR3 is 14 residues. Germline V CDR1 and CDR2: SEHNR, FQNEAQ (reference sequence). The CDR3 DNA reads TGTGCCACCCGGCGGGGGCTGAACCAAGAGACCCAGTACTTC. It translates to CATRRGLNQETQYF. Variable domain in full (rest from reference TRBV7-9 and TRBJ2-5): DTGVSQNPRHKITKRGQNVTFRCDPISEHNRLYWYRQTLGQGPEFLTYFQNEAQLEKSRLLSDRFSAERPKGSFSTLEIQRTEQGDSAMYLCATRRGLNQETQYFGPGTRLLVL.

Regarding this clonotype: Sequence at one end of the junction differs from germline and may be a read error. The rearrangement links TRBV7-9 to TRBJ1-1, with D possibly being TRBD1 (6 bases). Germline V CDR1 and CDR2: SEHNR, FQNEAQ (reference sequence). This CDR3 comprises 16 residues. The CDR3 sequence is CAGSLRRGGDNTEAFF. CDR3 DNA: TGTGCCGGCAGCTTAAGGAGGGGGGGAGACAACACTGAAGCGTTCTTT.

J is TRBJ1-3 and V is TRBV2; D is uncertain. The germline V gene has CDR1 SNHLY and CDR2 FYNNEI. V shed 6 bases and J shed 2 bases, with 14 bases lying between them. The CDR3 contains 15 residues. The CDR3 region has the DNA TGTGCCAGCAGAAATAGGAGGAACACTGGAAACACCATATATTTT. Translation gives CASRNRRNTGNTIYF.

Many counts were recorded for this clonotype. The chain joins TRBV6-2 or TRBV6-3 to TRBJ2-1; the match to TRBD1 covers 7 bases. Germline V gene sequence: CDR1 MNHEY, CDR2 SVGEGT. V was clipped by 10 bases and J by 7 bases; unmatched bases: 7. There are 12 residues in the CDR3. The CDR3 sequence is CATKQGQNEQFF. The CDR3 DNA sequence: TGTGCCACCAAACAGGGGCAGAATGAGCAGTTCTTC.

This clonotype was counted once. The genes are TRBV7-2 and TRBJ2-3; TRBD1 is a possible D gene (5 bases). This CDR3 spans 18 amino acids. Germline V gene data show CDR1 as SGHTA and CDR2 as FQGNSA. V was cut by 5 bases and J by 2 bases, with 23 bases left in between. As DNA, the CDR3 is TGTGCCAGCAGCCTACCGACTTTACGGGCCAGGGACACAGATACGCAGTATTTT. Encoded protein: CASSLPTLRARDTDTQYF.

This clonotype was observed at least ten times. The rearrangement uses TRBV6-6 and TRBJ2-1; D may be TRBD1 or TRBD2 (5 bases each). CDR1 is MNHNY and CDR2 is SVGAGI in the germline V gene (reference sequence). The CDR3 runs 15 residues. V shed 5 bases and J shed 2 bases, with 13 bases lying between them. CDR3 residues: CASSRGEGPYNEQFF. DNA for the CDR3: TGTGCCAGCAGTAGGGGTGAGGGCCCCTACAATGAGCAGTTCTTC.